This T cell receptor (beta chain) was identified during a study of vaccination effects on CD4 cells after COVID-19 (dated by TCRdb to about 2022). Study-level background: The ViraFEST assay stimulated PBMC with viral peptide pools and then used TCR sequencing to identify antigen-specific CD4+ T cell clonotypes by expansion. Cultures from other donors in the study were sequenced using the Oncomine TCR Beta short-read assay on an Illumina iSeq 100. The study compared SARS-CoV-2 spike-specific CD4+ TCR repertoires before and after mRNA vaccination in COVID-19 convalescent patients and infection-naive vaccine recipients. Approximately 2 million PBMC per well were cultured in IMDM with 5% human AB serum, 8 to 10 IU/ml IL-2 and gentamicin, plus 10 ug/ml peptides. Altogether, about 10 COVID-19 convalescent patients and a few SARS-CoV-2-naive healthy vaccine recipients made up the full study. Post-vaccine samples across the study were collected a median of 72 days after the second dose, with a range of 14 to 241.

Library generation was performed with the immunoSEQ multiplex PCR assay. DNA from the CD4+ T cells that had been cultured and isolated underwent TCR beta CDR3 sequencing. Under the source paper's analysis protocol: Non-productive TCR sequences were discarded, and reads were trimmed to the CDR3 region, with only CDR3s of 7 or more amino acids retained. Antigen-specific clonotypes were identified with the MANAFEST web app by comparing expansion in peptide wells against reference cultures. For clones to be considered positive, expansion at FDR<0.05 versus reference and all other wells, an odds ratio above 5, and a frequency above 0.1% in two replicate wells were required. A clonotype was called cross-reactive if it was significantly expanded both in SARS-CoV-2 spike wells and in at least one common cold coronavirus spike condition. CDR3 similarity was assessed by Levenshtein distance with the stringdist R package, and unrooted trees were built with ape in R 3.6.1. Not all clones reach the TCRdb copy of this immuneACCESS table, which keeps in-frame sequences only. Checked studies attribute under half of the gap to unresolved V genes and leave the rest unexplained. The V and J calls and clone size are taken from that table; D and trimming were inferred from the DNA. This sample has approximately 60,000 clones in its table, and around four fifths of those were observed once. The top ten clones comprise 3.5% to 5% of the sample.

Its CDR3 holds 12 amino acids, cysteine through phenylalanine. Only CDR3 DNA is held: 36 bases, read in frame from base 1. Trimmed from V: 8 bases; trimmed from J: 4 bases; junction bases lacking a gene match: 5. Looking up the germline V gene (reference sequence) yields CDR1 GTSNPN and CDR2 SVGIG. Points the paper makes about the study in general: Among healthy vaccine recipients, nearly all vaccine-induced clones were SARS-CoV-2 mono-reactive, and only 1 of 255 was cross-reactive with common cold coronaviruses. Only a small number of convalescent patients were included, and no early post-infection timepoints were available, which limited the study. Clones induced by infection and clones induced by vaccination both contracted markedly at late timepoints after vaccination, which fits with T cell responses waning over time.

After approximately eleven days of culture, CD4+ T cells were isolated with the EasySep CD4+ T cell isolation kit. Each participant received two doses of an mRNA SARS-CoV-2 vaccine, either BNT162b2 or mRNA-1273. Healthy vaccine recipients had no prior SARS-CoV-2 infection, confirmed by negative nucleocapsid antibodies before and after vaccination. Half of the culture medium was replaced with fresh IL-2-containing medium on days 3 and 7. Unless noted otherwise, every peptide stimulation condition was cultured in triplicate wells. Using Ficoll-Paque Plus gradient centrifugation, PBMC were separated from whole blood and then either used fresh or cryopreserved at -140C. Genomic DNA was extracted from cultured CD4+ T cells with the QIAamp micro DNA kit. This clone came up a few times. The antigen it recognizes is unknown. No base quality information exists; no much larger clone differs at one position.

This TCR was sampled from a human donor who received a COVID-19 vaccine. This receptor chain uses TRBV30 and TRBJ1-2; 9 central nucleotides agree with TRBD1. The input for sequencing was CD4+ T cells from PBMCs cultured without peptide, taken after COVID-19 vaccination. The CDR3 region: CAGTGSGYGYTF. The DNA reads as follows: TGTGCCGGGACAGGGAGCGGCTATGGCTACACCTTC.